This TCR beta chain was recovered during a study of T cell repertoires in cytomegalovirus infection. Study-level background: The authors relied on CMV epitopes, both recently identified HLA-C-restricted and well-studied HLA-B-restricted. Public TCR beta signatures provided an indication of both CMV infection and a matching HLA type.

CDR1 is ENHRY and CDR2 is SYGVKD in the germline V gene. The V end lost 4 bases, the J end lost 7 bases, and 10 bases lay between the germline ends. The CDR3 is 13 amino acids. TCRdb re-derived calls from the reads in MiXCR, one entry per CDR3 protein. This table holds some 920,000 distinct CDR3 sequences, 31% found once. Worth noting for this clonotype: Its target is unknown.

The V call is TRBV10-3, the J call TRBJ2-2; no reliable D call. This receptor was identified in a human donor in good health (CMV status not recorded). Some clones in this sample may be carry-over from other donors' samples. Sequences were derived from cultured CD8+ T cells from PBMCs, sampled from culture after CMV antigen stimulation. In nucleotides, the CDR3 is TGTGCCATCAGTGGACGACCGGGCGGGGAGCTGTTTTTT. Amino acid sequence: CAISGRPGGELFF.